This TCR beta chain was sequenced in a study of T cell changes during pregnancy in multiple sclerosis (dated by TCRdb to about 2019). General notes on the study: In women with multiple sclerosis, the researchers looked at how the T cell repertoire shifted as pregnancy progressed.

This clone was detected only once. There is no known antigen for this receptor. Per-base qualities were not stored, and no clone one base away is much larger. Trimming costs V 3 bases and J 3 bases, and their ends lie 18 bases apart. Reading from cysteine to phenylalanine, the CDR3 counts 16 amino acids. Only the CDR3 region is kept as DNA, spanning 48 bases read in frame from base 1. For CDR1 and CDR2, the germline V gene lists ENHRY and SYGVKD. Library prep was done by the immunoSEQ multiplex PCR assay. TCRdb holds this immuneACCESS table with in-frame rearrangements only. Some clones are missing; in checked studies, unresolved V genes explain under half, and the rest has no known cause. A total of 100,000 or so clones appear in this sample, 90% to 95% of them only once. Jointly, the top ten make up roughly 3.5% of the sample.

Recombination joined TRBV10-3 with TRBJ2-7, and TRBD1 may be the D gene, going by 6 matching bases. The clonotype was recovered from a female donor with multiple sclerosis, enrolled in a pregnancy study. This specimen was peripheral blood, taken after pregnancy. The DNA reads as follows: TGTGCCATCAGTGAAAGCCCCGTTGGGACAATCTACGAGCAGTACTTC. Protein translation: CAISESPVGTIYEQYF.